The 21 T cell receptor beta chains below all came from one sample that was sequenced in a study of shared T cell receptors in the human thymus. The assay was immunoSEQ multiplex PCR, and TCRdb's table has in-frame clones only and misses some. Among about 730,000 clones listed, 70% to 90% were seen once. In addition, the sample was reused for a study of human thymus T cells.

Sample: thymocytes. Source of these receptors: a girl under three years old with a congenital heart defect.

V usage is TRBV15 and J usage is TRBJ1-6; D not certain. The V end lost 1 base, the J end lost 8 bases, and 12 bases lay between the germline ends. CDR1 and CDR2 (germline): LNHNV, YYDKDF (reference sequence). This CDR3 is 15 amino acids long. The CDR3 DNA reads as TGTGCCACCAGCAGAGGAGCGGGGTTGGATTCACCCCTCCACTTT. Translating gives CATSRGAGLDSPLHF.

The chain's CDR3 is CASSLRAGPNYGYTF. The CDR3 nucleotides are TGTGCCAGCAGCTTACGGGCAGGGCCCAACTATGGCTACACCTTC. This chain joins TRBV7-3 and TRBJ1-2; the D gene is possibly TRBD1 (5 bases). This CDR3 contains 15 residues. Trimming pared 2 bases from V and 2 bases from J, leaving 12 bases between. The germline V gene has CDR1 SGHTA and CDR2 FQGTGA.

This chain links TRBV7-9 with TRBJ1-1, with D unclear. Looked up from germline, CDR1 is SEHNR and CDR2 is FQNEAQ (reference sequence). Deletions cut 1 base from V and 5 bases from J, with 11 bases between. The CDR3 extends over 14 amino acids. In nucleotides, the CDR3 is TGTGCCAGCAGCTTAGAAGAGGCTTGGACTGAAGCTTTCTTT. Encoded protein: CASSLEEAWTEAFF.

The rearrangement links TRBV29-1 to TRBJ2-1, with D possibly being TRBD2 (6 bases). There are 13 residues in the CDR3. Looked up from germline, CDR1 is SQVTM and CDR2 is ANQGSEA. The germline V and J ends were trimmed by 6 bases and 8 bases, with 17 bases remaining between them. The CDR3 nucleotides read TGCAGCGTATACAGACTAGTTAGGCATGAGCAGTTCTTC. It specifies CSVYRLVRHEQFF.

This clone occurred a few times. The chain joins TRBV9 to TRBJ2-3; the D is unclear. Germline V lookup: CDR1 SGDLS, CDR2 YYNGEE. This CDR3 is built from 15 residues. The germline V and J ends were trimmed by 7 bases and 2 bases, with 17 bases remaining between them. CDR3 region: CASSGHNPDTDTQYF. As DNA, the CDR3 is TGTGCCAGCTCTGGGCATAATCCAGACACAGATACGCAGTATTTT.

V gene TRBV28 combines with J gene TRBJ1-6, with D maybe TRBD1 (6 bases). The V end was cut by 5 bases, the J end by 3 bases, with 14 bases between. CDR3 length: 16 residues. The germline gives CDR1 MDHEN, CDR2 SYDVKM. DNA for the CDR3: TGTGCCAGCAGTGACGGACAGTCTTTCTATAATTCACCCCTCCACTTT. Protein: CASSDGQSFYNSPLHF.

The CDR3, as DNA: TGTGCCAGTAGTTCTGGGACAGTCCCCAACATGAACACTGAAGCTTTCTTT. It yields the protein CASSSGTVPNMNTEAFF. The chain combines TRBV19 with TRBJ1-1; 7 bases are a match to TRBD1. CDR1 is LNHDA and CDR2 is SQIVND in the germline V gene (reference sequence). Germline trimming cut 5 bases from V and 0 bases from J; bases unmatched to any gene: 12. CDR3 length: 17 amino acids.

On this clone itself: One end of the junction does not line up with germline, which may come from a read error. The V gene is TRBV7-7, the J gene TRBJ2-5; the match to TRBD2 covers 14 bases. In germline, CDR1 is SSHAT, CDR2 FNYEAQ (reference sequence). This CDR3 has 17 amino acids. The CDR3 DNA reads TGTGCTAGCAGCCCCCCGACTAGCGGGGGGGGTTGGGAGACCCAGTACTTC. It encodes CASSPPTSGGGWETQYF. Looking up the rest from reference TRBV7-7 and TRBJ2-5 gives the full variable domain: GAGVSQSPRYKVTKRGQDVTLRCDPISSHATLYWYQQALGQGPEFLTYFNYEAQPDKSGLPSDRFSAERPEGSISTLTIQRTEQRDSAMYRCASSPPTSGGGWETQYFGPGTRLLVL.

This chain joins TRBV25-1 and TRBJ1-1, with 7 bases lining up with TRBD1. V was clipped by 5 bases and J by 3 bases; unmatched bases: 6. The CDR3 is 14 amino acids. Germline values: CDR1 MGHDK, CDR2 SYGVNS. The CDR3, as DNA: TGTGCCAGCAGTAGAAGGGGGCTCGACACTGAAGCTTTCTTT. This encodes CASSRRGLDTEAFF.

This chain links TRBV18 with TRBJ2-3; TRBD1 agrees at 9 bases. The V segment lost 4 bases and the J segment 14 bases; nucleotides outside the gene matches: 7. Germline V gives CDR1 KGHSH, CDR2 LQKENI. There are 12 residues in the CDR3. The CDR3 sequence is CASSLSVDRGYF. CDR3 DNA: TGTGCCAGCTCACTATCCGTGGACAGGGGGTATTTT.

This clone showed up just a few times. V usage is TRBV28 and J usage is TRBJ2-7; 7 nucleotides agree with TRBD2. V lost 10 bases to trimming and J lost 0 bases; unmatched junction nucleotides: 12. Germline-derived CDR1 and CDR2 are MDHEN and SYDVKM. This CDR3 contains 15 residues. CDR3 sequence: CATQRDPAVSYEQYF. The DNA for the CDR3 is TGTGCCACACAGCGGGACCCCGCCGTCTCCTACGAGCAGTACTTC. The complete variable domain, with remaining parts taken from reference TRBV28 and TRBJ2-7, reads DVKVTQSSRYLVKRTGEKVFLECVQDMDHENMFWYRQDPGLGLRLIYFSYDVKMKEKGDIPEGYSVSREKKERFSLILESASTNQTSMYLCATQRDPAVSYEQYFGPGTRLTVT.

The chain's CDR3 is CASSPRVGYEQYF. As DNA, the CDR3 is TGCGCCAGCAGCCCCAGGGTGGGGTACGAGCAGTACTTC. The chain recombines TRBV5-1 with TRBJ2-7, with a weak D call TRBD1 (5 bases). Germline V gene data show CDR1 as SGHRS and CDR2 as YFSETQ. Trimming took off 4 bases at V and 4 bases at J, with 12 bases between the two ends. The CDR3 consists of 13 residues.

The gene calls are TRBV9 and TRBJ1-2; 8 nucleotides align to TRBD1. With 0 bases clipped from V and 8 bases from J, the junction kept 6 bases outside the gene matches. CDR3 length equals 14 residues. Looked up from germline, CDR1 is SGDLS and CDR2 is YYNGEE. The CDR3 protein is CASSVADRGQGYTF. The DNA of the CDR3 is TGTGCCAGCAGCGTAGCTGACAGGGGTCAGGGCTACACCTTC.

This clone was seen a few times. This chain links TRBV27 with TRBJ2-7; TRBD1 might be the D (6 bases). CDR3 length: 14 residues. CDR1 MNHEY and CDR2 SMNVEV come from the germline V gene (reference sequence). V was cut by 5 bases and J by 2 bases, with 13 bases left in between. The CDR3 protein is CASSTRTAPYEQYF. CDR3 sequence (DNA): TGTGCCAGCAGTACCCGGACAGCGCCCTACGAGCAGTACTTC.

The V gene is TRBV27, the J gene TRBJ2-1; D remains unclear. The CDR3 consists of 16 residues. V gave up 8 bases and J gave up 8 bases, with 25 bases separating them. The germline V gene has CDR1 MNHEY and CDR2 SMNVEV (reference sequence). The CDR3 coding sequence is TGTGCCAGCCTTCCCCATTCCCGCTCAGGTTTCGATGAGCAGTTCTTC. Translating it yields CASLPHSRSGFDEQFF.

The chain couples TRBV7-6 to TRBJ1-4; 7 positions agree with TRBD1. V was pared by 3 bases and J by 7 bases, with 14 bases of the junction left unmatched. From germline, CDR1 is SGHVS and CDR2 FNYEAQ. This CDR3 region has 17 residues. In DNA, the CDR3 is TGTGCCAGCAGCTTGGACATGAGGGGGCCAGGGTTTGAAAAACTGTTTTTT. It codes for CASSLDMRGPGFEKLFF.

V is TRBV4-1 and J is TRBJ2-1, with D perhaps matching TRBD2 (6 bases). The CDR3 is 16 residues long. The ends were cut back, 0 bases at V and 7 bases at J, with 16 bases in the middle. Germline V gene data show CDR1 as MGHRA and CDR2 as YSYEKL. CDR3: CASSQDSFGGSNEQFF. In DNA, the CDR3 is TGCGCCAGCAGCCAAGATTCGTTTGGGGGGTCGAATGAGCAGTTCTTC.

The chain recombines TRBV2 with TRBJ2-7, with 8 positions matching TRBD1. Germline trimming cut 6 bases from V and 1 base from J; bases unmatched to any gene: 8. Germline V CDR1 and CDR2: SNHLY, FYNNEI. This CDR3 spans 15 amino acids. CDR3 protein: CASSRTGTGSYEQYF. CDR3 DNA sequence: TGTGCCAGCAGCAGAACCGGGACAGGATCCTACGAGCAGTACTTC.

In nucleotides, the CDR3 is TGTGCCACCAGCACCCGTAGCGGGGGACCCGTGGAGACCCAGTACTTC. Translating gives CATSTRSGGPVETQYF. The rearrangement uses TRBV15 and TRBJ2-5, with 9 bases aligning to TRBD2. J was trimmed by 5 bases and V by 4 bases; bases with no gene match: 11. Germline CDR1 LNHNV, CDR2 YYDKDF (reference sequence). The CDR3 extends over 16 amino acids.

The chain joins TRBV9 to TRBJ2-7, with 8 bases that match TRBD2. V dropped 6 bases and J dropped 2; count of bases not matched to a gene: 7. CDR3 length equals 14 residues. CDR1 and CDR2 from the germline V gene are SGDLS and YYNGEE. The chain's CDR3 is CASTLAGTTYEQYF. The CDR3 DNA reads as TGTGCCAGCACGCTAGCGGGTACTACCTACGAGCAGTACTTC. The variable domain in full, with the rest retrieved from reference TRBV9 and TRBJ2-7, is DSGVTQTPKHLITATGQRVTLRCSPRSGDLSVYWYQQSLDQGLQFLIQYYNGEERAKGNILERFSAQQFPDLHSELNLSSLELGDSALYFCASTLAGTTYEQYFGPGTRLTVT.

The chain combines TRBV11-2 with TRBJ1-2; weak D call: TRBD1 (6 bases). V was trimmed by 0 bases and J by 1 base, leaving 24 bases between them. The CDR3 loop spans 20 amino acids. CDR1 SGHAT and CDR2 FQNNGV come from the germline V gene. In DNA form, the CDR3 reads TGTGCCAGCAGCTTAGATCAGGGGAGGGACTCAAAAGGGATTAACTATGGCTACACCTTC. Protein product: CASSLDQGRDSKGINYGYTF.